This entry describes one TCR beta chain. The antigen is unknown. Other DNA sequences in the same sample also yield this CDR3. Clones were read by immunoSEQ multiplex PCR, and TCRdb kept only the in-frame ones, dropping some. The repertoire holds approximately 87,000 clones, with around 91% as singletons. This record belongs to a study of OX40 agonist ivuxolimab in advanced cancers. V lost 6 bases and J 2 bases, leaving 10 bases between the germline ends. Germline V gene sequence: CDR1 MNHEY, CDR2 SMNVEV (reference sequence). There are 13 residues in the CDR3. Notes on the study in general: On average, CD8+ T cells had more expanded clones than CD4+.

The TCR sequence derives from an adult with an advanced solid tumor such as melanoma, head and neck, liver or kidney cancer. The chain joins TRBV27 to TRBJ2-5, with D unclear. The material was CD4+ or CD8+ T cells sorted from blood, obtained in a trial of the OX40 agonist ivuxolimab. CDR3 coding DNA: TGTGCCAGCAGCCCTAGGACGCAAGAGACCCAGTACTTC. This translates into CASSPRTQETQYF.